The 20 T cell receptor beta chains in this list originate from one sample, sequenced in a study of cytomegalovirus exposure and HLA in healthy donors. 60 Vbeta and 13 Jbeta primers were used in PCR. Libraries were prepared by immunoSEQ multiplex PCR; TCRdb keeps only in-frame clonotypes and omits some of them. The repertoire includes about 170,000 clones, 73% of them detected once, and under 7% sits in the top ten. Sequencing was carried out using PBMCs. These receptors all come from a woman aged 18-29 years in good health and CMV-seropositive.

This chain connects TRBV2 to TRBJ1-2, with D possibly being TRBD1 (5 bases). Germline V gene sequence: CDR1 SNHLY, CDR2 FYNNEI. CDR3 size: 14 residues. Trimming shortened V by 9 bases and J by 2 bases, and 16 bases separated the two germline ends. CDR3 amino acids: CARLLGGWNYGYTF. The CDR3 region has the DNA TGTGCCAGGCTTTTGGGGGGGTGGAACTATGGCTACACCTTC.

CDR3 region: CASSLAGNQPQHF. Written as DNA, the CDR3 is TGTGCCAGCAGTTTGGCGGGGAATCAGCCCCAGCATTTT. V gene TRBV2 combines with J gene TRBJ1-5; D gene ambiguous. The germline V gene has CDR1 SNHLY and CDR2 FYNNEI. With 5 bases removed from V and 4 bases from J, the gap between germline ends came to 9 bases. The CDR3 consists of 13 residues.

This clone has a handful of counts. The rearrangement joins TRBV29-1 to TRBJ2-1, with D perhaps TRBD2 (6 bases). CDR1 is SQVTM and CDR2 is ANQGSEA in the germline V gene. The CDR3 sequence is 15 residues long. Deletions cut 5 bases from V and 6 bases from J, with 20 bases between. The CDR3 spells CSVPLSGYQRNEQFF. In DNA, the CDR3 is TGCAGCGTTCCCCTTAGCGGCTATCAACGCAATGAGCAGTTCTTC.

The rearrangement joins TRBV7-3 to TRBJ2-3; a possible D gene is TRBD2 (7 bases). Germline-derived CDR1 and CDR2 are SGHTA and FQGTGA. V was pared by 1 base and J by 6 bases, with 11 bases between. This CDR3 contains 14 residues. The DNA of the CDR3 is TGTGCCAGCAGCTTAATTGCGGGGGCGGATACGCAGTATTTT. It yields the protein CASSLIAGADTQYF.

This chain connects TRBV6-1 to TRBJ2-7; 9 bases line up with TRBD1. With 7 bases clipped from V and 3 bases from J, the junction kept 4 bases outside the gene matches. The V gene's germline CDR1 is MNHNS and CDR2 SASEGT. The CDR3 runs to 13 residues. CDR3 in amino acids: CASNDRGSYEQYF. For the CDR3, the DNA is TGTGCCAGCAATGACAGGGGGAGCTACGAGCAGTACTTC.

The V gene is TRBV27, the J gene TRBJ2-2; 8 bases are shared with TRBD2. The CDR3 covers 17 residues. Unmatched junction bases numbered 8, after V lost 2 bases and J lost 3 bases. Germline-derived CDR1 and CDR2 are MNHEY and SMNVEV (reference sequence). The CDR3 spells CASSLHRGGRDTGELFF. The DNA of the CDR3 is TGTGCCAGCAGTTTACATCGCGGGGGGCGCGACACCGGGGAGCTGTTTTTT.

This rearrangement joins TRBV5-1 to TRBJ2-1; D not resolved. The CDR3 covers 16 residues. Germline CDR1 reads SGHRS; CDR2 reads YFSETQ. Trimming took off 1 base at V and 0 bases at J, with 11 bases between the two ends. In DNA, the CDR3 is TGCGCCAGCAGCTTGCTAGGTGTACGCTCCTACAATGAGCAGTTCTTC. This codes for CASSLLGVRSYNEQFF. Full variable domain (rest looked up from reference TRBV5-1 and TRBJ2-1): KAGVTQTPRYLIKTRGQQVTLSCSPISGHRSVSWYQQTPGQGLQFLFEYFSETQRNKGNFPGRFSGRQFSNSRSEMNVSTLELGDSALYLCASSLLGVRSYNEQFFGPGTRLTVL.

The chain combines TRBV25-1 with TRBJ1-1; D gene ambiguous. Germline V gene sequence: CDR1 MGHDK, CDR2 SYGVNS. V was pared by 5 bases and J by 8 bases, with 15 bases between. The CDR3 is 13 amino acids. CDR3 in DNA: TGTGCCAGCAGTTCTCCGACAATCGCGGAAGCTTTCTTT. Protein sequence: CASSSPTIAEAFF.

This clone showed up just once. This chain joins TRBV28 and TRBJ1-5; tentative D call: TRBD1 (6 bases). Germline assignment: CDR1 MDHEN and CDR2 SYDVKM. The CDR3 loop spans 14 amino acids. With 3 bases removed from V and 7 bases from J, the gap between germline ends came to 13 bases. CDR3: CASSFGQTRQPQHF. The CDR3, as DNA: TGTGCCAGCAGTTTCGGACAGACAAGACAGCCCCAGCATTTT.

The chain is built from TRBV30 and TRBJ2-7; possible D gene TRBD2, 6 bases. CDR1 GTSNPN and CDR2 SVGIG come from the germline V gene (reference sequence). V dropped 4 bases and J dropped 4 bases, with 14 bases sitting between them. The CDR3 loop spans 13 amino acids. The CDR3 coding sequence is TGTGCCTGGAAGCCTAGCGCGAAGTACGAGCAGTACTTC. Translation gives CAWKPSAKYEQYF.

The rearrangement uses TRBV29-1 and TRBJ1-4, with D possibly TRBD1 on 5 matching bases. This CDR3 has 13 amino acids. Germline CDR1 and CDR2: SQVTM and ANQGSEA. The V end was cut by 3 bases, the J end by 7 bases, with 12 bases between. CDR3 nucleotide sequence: TGCAGCGTTGAGGAGCAGGGATCTGAAAAACTGTTTTTT. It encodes CSVEEQGSEKLFF.

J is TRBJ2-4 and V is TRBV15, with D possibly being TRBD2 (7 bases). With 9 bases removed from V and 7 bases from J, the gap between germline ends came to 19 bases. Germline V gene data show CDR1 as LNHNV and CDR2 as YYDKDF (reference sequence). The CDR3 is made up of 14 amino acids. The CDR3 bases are TGTGCCACTTATGGCGGGGGCCCCGGGAACATTCAGTACTTC. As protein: CATYGGGPGNIQYF.

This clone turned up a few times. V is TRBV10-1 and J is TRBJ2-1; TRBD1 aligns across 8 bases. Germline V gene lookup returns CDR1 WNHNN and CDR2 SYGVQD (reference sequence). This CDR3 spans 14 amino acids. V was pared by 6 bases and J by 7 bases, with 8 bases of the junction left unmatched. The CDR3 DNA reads TGCGCCAGCAGCGACCGGGACAGGCGGAATGAGCAGTTCTTC. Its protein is CASSDRDRRNEQFF.

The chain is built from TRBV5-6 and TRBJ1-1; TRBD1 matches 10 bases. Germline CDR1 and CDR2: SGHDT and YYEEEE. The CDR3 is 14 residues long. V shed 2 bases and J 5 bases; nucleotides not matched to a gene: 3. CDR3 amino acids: CASSFGQGDTEAFF. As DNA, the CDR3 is TGTGCCAGCAGCTTTGGACAGGGGGATACTGAAGCTTTCTTT.

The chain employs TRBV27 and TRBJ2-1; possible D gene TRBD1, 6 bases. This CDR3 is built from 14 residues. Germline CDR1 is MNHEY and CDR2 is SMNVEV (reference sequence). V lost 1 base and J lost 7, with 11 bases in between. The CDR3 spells CASSLYRQDNEQFF. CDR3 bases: TGTGCCAGCAGTTTATACCGACAGGATAATGAGCAGTTCTTC.

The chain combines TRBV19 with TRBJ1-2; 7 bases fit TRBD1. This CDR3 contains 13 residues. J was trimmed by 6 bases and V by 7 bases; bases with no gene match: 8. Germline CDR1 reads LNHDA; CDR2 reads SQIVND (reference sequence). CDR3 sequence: CASTSDRYNGYTF. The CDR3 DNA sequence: TGTGCCAGTACCTCGGACAGGTACAATGGCTACACCTTC.

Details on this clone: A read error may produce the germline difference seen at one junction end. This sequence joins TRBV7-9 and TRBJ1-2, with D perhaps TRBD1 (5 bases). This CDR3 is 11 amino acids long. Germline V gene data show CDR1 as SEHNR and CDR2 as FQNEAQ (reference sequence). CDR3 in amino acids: CSSSSRQNYTF. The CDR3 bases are TGTTCCAGCAGCTCTCGACAGAACTACACCTTC.

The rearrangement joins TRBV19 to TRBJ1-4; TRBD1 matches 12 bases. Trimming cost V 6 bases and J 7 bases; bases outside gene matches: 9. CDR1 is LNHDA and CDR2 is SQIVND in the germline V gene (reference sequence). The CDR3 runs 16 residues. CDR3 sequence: CASRTGTGGAGEKLFF. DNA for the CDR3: TGTGCCAGTAGAACCGGGACAGGGGGCGCCGGTGAAAAACTGTTTTTT. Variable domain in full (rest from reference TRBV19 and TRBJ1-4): DGGITQSPKYLFRKEGQNVTLSCEQNLNHDAMYWYRQDPGQGLRLIYYSQIVNDFQKGDIAEGYSVSREKKESFPLTVTSAQKNPTAFYLCASRTGTGGAGEKLFFGSGTQLSVL.

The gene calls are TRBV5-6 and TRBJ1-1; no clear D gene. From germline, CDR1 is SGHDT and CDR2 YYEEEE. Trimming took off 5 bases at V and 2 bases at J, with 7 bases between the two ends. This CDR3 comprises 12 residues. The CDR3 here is CASSRINTEAFF. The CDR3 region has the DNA TGTGCCAGCAGTCGTATTAACACTGAAGCTTTCTTT.

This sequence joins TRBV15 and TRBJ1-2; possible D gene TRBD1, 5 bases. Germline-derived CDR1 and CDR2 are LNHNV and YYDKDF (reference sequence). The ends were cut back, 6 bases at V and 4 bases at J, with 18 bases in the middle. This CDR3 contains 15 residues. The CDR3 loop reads CATSPEAGIGYGYTF. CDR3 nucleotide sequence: TGTGCCACCAGTCCCGAGGCAGGGATCGGCTATGGCTACACCTTC.